The 23 T cell receptor beta chains listed next were all sequenced from one sample in a study of T cell repertoires in cytomegalovirus infection. TCRdb re-called the reads with MiXCR, one entry per CDR3 protein. The sample consists of around 750,000 distinct CDR3 sequences, 32% of them appearing once. These TCRs are of unknown antigen specificity. The sample consisted of cultured CD8+ T cells from PBMCs, taken from culture after CMV antigen stimulation. Receptors were obtained from a human donor in good health (CMV status not recorded). Some clones in this sample may be carry-over from other donors' samples.

The chain links TRBV3-1 to TRBJ2-7; 9 positions match TRBD1. With 7 bases clipped from V and 3 bases from J, the junction kept 7 bases outside the gene matches. Germline V gene sequence: CDR1 LGHDT, CDR2 YNNKEL (reference sequence). The CDR3 loop spans 14 amino acids. In DNA form, the CDR3 reads TGTGCCAGCACGGCGGGACAGGGAAACTACGAGCAGTACTTC. This codes for CASTAGQGNYEQYF.

The V and J genes are TRBV27 and TRBJ1-5; D call uncertain. The germline V gene has CDR1 MNHEY and CDR2 SMNVEV (reference sequence). V lost 8 bases and J 4 bases, leaving 9 bases between the germline ends. The CDR3 runs 12 residues. The CDR3 nucleotides are TGTGCCAGCGGCATGACAAATCAGCCCCAGCATTTT. Protein: CASGMTNQPQHF.

The chain has TRBV15 and TRBJ2-3; perhaps TRBD1 as D (5 bases). Germline assignment: CDR1 LNHNV and CDR2 YYDKDF (reference sequence). V lost 6 bases and J 4 bases, leaving 17 bases between the germline ends. This CDR3 spans 15 amino acids. The chain's CDR3 is CATRDPRAPADTQYF. The CDR3 region has the DNA TGTGCCACCAGAGACCCCAGGGCGCCCGCAGATACGCAGTATTTT.

This clonotype showed up just a few times. V usage is TRBV28 and J usage is TRBJ2-7, with 9 bases aligning to TRBD1. With 10 bases clipped from V and 4 bases from J, the junction kept 8 bases outside the gene matches. The germline V gene encodes CDR1 MDHEN and CDR2 SYDVKM. The CDR3 loop spans 13 amino acids. The CDR3 DNA sequence: TGTGCCATCCCACAGGGGGCAGGGTACGAGCAGTACGTC. Encoded protein: CAIPQGAGYEQYV.

The chain links TRBV7-6 to TRBJ1-6; D possibly corresponds to TRBD1 (6 bases). Trimming stripped 6 bases from V and 0 bases from J, with 15 bases between. The CDR3 runs 17 residues. CDR1 and CDR2 (germline): SGHVS, FNYEAQ. CDR3 nucleotide sequence: TGTGCCAGCAGTCCGGGATTAGGGGGCTCCTATAATTCACCCCTCCACTTT. This encodes CASSPGLGGSYNSPLHF.

This clonotype was detected only a few times. The chain joins TRBV6-1 to TRBJ2-7; D is possibly TRBD1 (6 bases). Germline values: CDR1 MNHNS, CDR2 SASEGT. V lost 6 bases to trimming and J lost 6 bases, with 18 bases between them. This CDR3 spans 14 amino acids. As DNA, the CDR3 is TGTGCCAGCAGAGCCGACAGGCTCGAGGGCGAGCAGTACTTC. It translates to CASRADRLEGEQYF.

Only one count was recorded for this clonotype. The chain carries TRBV28 and TRBJ2-1; D is unclear. With 5 bases removed from V and 6 bases from J, the gap between germline ends came to 17 bases. Germline V CDR1 and CDR2: MDHEN, SYDVKM. The length of the CDR3 is 15 residues. CDR3 sequence reads: CASSPWSRLSNEQFF. The CDR3 nucleotides read TGTGCCAGCAGTCCCTGGTCCCGTTTGAGCAATGAGCAGTTCTTC.

This sequence joins TRBV7-6 and TRBJ2-1; D uncertain. This CDR3 spans 13 amino acids. Germline lookup yields CDR1 SGHVS and CDR2 FNYEAQ. The V and J ends lost 1 base and 6 bases respectively, with 7 bases between them. Here the CDR3 reads CASSLVRFNEQFF. DNA of the CDR3: TGTGCCAGCAGCTTAGTACGGTTCAATGAGCAGTTCTTC.

The chain recombines TRBV5-1 with TRBJ2-3; D perhaps matches TRBD1 (6 bases). Trimming took off 4 bases at V and 1 base at J, with 10 bases between the two ends. This CDR3 contains 14 residues. Per the germline V gene, CDR1 is SGHRS and CDR2 is YFSETQ. CDR3 DNA sequence: TGCGCCAGCAGCACAGGGAAGGGCACAGATACGCAGTATTTT. Amino acid sequence: CASSTGKGTDTQYF.

This clonotype has ten or more counts. The chain is built from TRBV7-6 and TRBJ2-1; TRBD1 is a possible D gene (6 bases). Germline-derived CDR1 and CDR2 are SGHVS and FNYEAQ. CDR3 length: 13 residues. Trimming cost V 5 bases and J 7 bases, with 12 bases left between them. The CDR3, as DNA: TGTGCCAGCAGCCGGACAGTTGTTAATGAGCAGTTCTTC. It specifies CASSRTVVNEQFF.

The chain carries TRBV12-5 and TRBJ1-1; a possible D gene is TRBD1 (5 bases). The germline V gene has CDR1 LGHNT and CDR2 FRNRAP. Trimming took 3 bases from V and 4 from J, leaving 12 bases between them. The CDR3 is 14 amino acids. CDR3 loop: CASGLNSRATEAFF. In DNA, the CDR3 is TGTGCTAGTGGTTTAAACAGCAGGGCCACTGAAGCTTTCTTT.

The chain is built from TRBV19 and TRBJ2-1; 7 positions match TRBD1. Trimming took 8 bases from V and 13 from J; bases not matched to a gene: 17. The CDR3 runs 14 residues. Germline V gene data show CDR1 as LNHDA and CDR2 as SQIVND (reference sequence). In DNA, the CDR3 is TGTGCCAGTCGGACAGGCCTCGGGCTAGGCCCCCAGTTCTTC. Translating gives CASRTGLGLGPQFF.

The rearrangement links TRBV2 to TRBJ2-1; 13 bases line up with TRBD2. CDR1 SNHLY and CDR2 FYNNEI come from the germline V gene. CDR3 length: 14 residues. Trimming at V came to 8 bases and at J to 9 bases, leaving 7 bases not matched to a gene. CDR3 nucleotides: TGTGCCAGCGGGGGGACTAGCGGGACGGGTGAGCAGTTCTTC. Translating gives CASGGTSGTGEQFF. The complete variable domain, with remaining parts taken from reference TRBV2 and TRBJ2-1, reads EPEVTQTPSHQVTQMGQEVILRCVPISNHLYFYWYRQILGQKVEFLVSFYNNEISEKSEIFDDQFSVERPDGSNFTLKIRSTKLEDSAMYFCASGGTSGTGEQFFGPGTRLTVL.

J is TRBJ1-1 and V is TRBV7-2; no clear D. Per germline, CDR1 SGHTA and CDR2 FQGNSA. V was pared by 4 bases and J by 6 bases, with 12 bases between. The CDR3 loop spans 13 amino acids. The CDR3 DNA reads TGTGCCAGCAGCTACCAGCCCGGGTCTGAAGCTTTCTTT. This encodes CASSYQPGSEAFF. The whole variable domain, filled in from reference TRBV7-2 and TRBJ1-1, reads GAGVSQSPSNKVTEKGKDVELRCDPISGHTALYWYRQSLGQGLEFLIYFQGNSAPDKSGLPSDRFSAERTGGSVSTLTIQRTQQEDSAVYLCASSYQPGSEAFFGQGTRLTVV.

This clonotype occurred a few times. The rearrangement uses TRBV19 and TRBJ1-5; D remains ambiguous. This CDR3 region has 12 residues. V was trimmed by 6 bases and J by 3 bases, leaving 6 bases between them. The germline gives CDR1 LNHDA, CDR2 SQIVND (reference sequence). The CDR3 nucleotides are TGTGCCAGTAGGCACATCAATCAGCCCCAGCATTTT. Translated: CASRHINQPQHF.

About this clonotype: This may come from a read error, since a much larger clone is one base off. V is TRBV7-6 and J is TRBJ2-1; D is unresolved. The CDR3 runs to 13 residues. The V gene's germline CDR1 is SGHVS and CDR2 FNYEAQ. The CDR3 sequence is CASHLLSYSEQFF. CDR3 sequence (DNA): TGTGCCAGCCACCTCCTCTCCTACAGTGAGCAGTTCTTC.

The rearrangement links TRBV27 to TRBJ2-4; D unresolved. Germline CDR1 reads MNHEY; CDR2 reads SMNVEV (reference sequence). V lost 0 bases to trimming and J lost 4 bases, with 10 bases between them. The CDR3 is 15 residues long. This chain's CDR3 is CASSLSRNRKNIQYF. The CDR3 nucleotides are TGTGCCAGCAGTTTATCCAGGAATCGTAAAAACATTCAGTACTTC.

This clonotype was counted only a few times. The CDR3 nucleotides read TGTGCCAGCAGACACGACAGGATAAACGCCTACGAGCAGTACTTC. Translation: CASRHDRINAYEQYF. The V and J genes are TRBV11-2 and TRBJ2-7; D is possibly TRBD1 (6 bases). In germline, CDR1 is SGHAT, CDR2 FQNNGV. V lost 6 bases and J lost 2, with 17 bases in between. This CDR3 has 15 amino acids.

The chain joins TRBV19 to TRBJ1-1; no definite D call. The V and J ends lost 0 bases and 4 bases respectively, with 15 bases between them. CDR1 LNHDA and CDR2 SQIVND come from the germline V gene (reference sequence). The CDR3 spans 16 residues. CDR3 amino acids: CASSIDRRLPSTEAFF. The CDR3 DNA sequence: TGTGCCAGTAGTATAGATCGGAGGCTACCGAGCACTGAAGCTTTCTTT.

This clonotype came up a few times. This sequence joins TRBV4-2 and TRBJ1-5; 7 bases agree with TRBD1. Germline CDR1 reads LGHNA; CDR2 reads YNFKEQ. The CDR3 has 15 amino acids. V trimming: 4 bases; J trimming: 1 base; junction bases outside the gene matches: 4. In DNA form, the CDR3 reads TGTGCCAGCAGCCGGCAGGGGGGAAGCAATCAGCCCCAGCATTTT. The encoded protein is CASSRQGGSNQPQHF.

This clonotype appeared many times. The DNA of the CDR3 is TGTGCCAGCAGCCGGGCCGGAGGACAGGGCTTGGGACACACTGAAGCTTTCTTT. Amino acids: CASSRAGGQGLGHTEAFF. The chain employs TRBV7-6 and TRBJ1-1; 8 bases are shared with TRBD1. V shed 5 bases and J 3 bases; nucleotides not matched to a gene: 17. The CDR3 has 18 residues. The germline CDR1 and CDR2 sequences are SGHVS and FNYEAQ.

This clonotype was counted a few times. The CDR3 protein is CASSPGLAAETQYF. The CDR3, as DNA: TGTGCCAGCAGCCCGGGACTAGCGGCCGAGACCCAGTACTTC. The chain carries TRBV6-5 and TRBJ2-5, with 11 bases that match TRBD2. The CDR3 runs 14 residues. Germline loops: CDR1 MNHEY, CDR2 SVGAGI. Trimming removed 6 bases from V and 5 bases from J; junction bases left unmatched: 5.

This chain uses TRBV10-3 with TRBJ2-5; TRBD1 aligns across 9 bases. CDR1 and CDR2 from the germline V gene are ENHRY and SYGVKD. V lost 4 bases to trimming and J lost 4 bases; unmatched junction nucleotides: 4. There are 14 residues in the CDR3. CDR3: CAISANRGRETQYF. The DNA of the CDR3 is TGTGCCATCAGTGCGAACAGGGGGCGAGAGACCCAGTACTTC.